The present T cell receptor (beta chain) was sequenced within a study of regulatory T cells in long-lasting Graves disease (dated by TCRdb to 2020 to 2023). Regarding the complete study: In the newly diagnosed Graves' disease group, patients had been taking antithyroid drugs for less than 3 months. Persistent Graves' disease patients were compared with newly diagnosed Graves' disease patients by peripheral blood TCR sequencing and RNA sequencing. The study was conducted in China and was registered as a clinical trial. A total of roughly 35 samples were covered by TCR sequencing, comprising roughly 13 persistent and roughly 20 newly diagnosed Graves' disease patients. Study-wide conclusions, independent of this receptor: Compared with newly diagnosed patients, patients with persistent Graves' disease had lower TCR Shannon entropy and fewer highly expanded clones, which suggests clonal expansion. More public clonotypes were shared among persistent patients (under 3,000) than among newly diagnosed patients (approximately 930). The study examined only peripheral blood because the primary lesion, thyroid tissue, could not be accessed. The authors noted that the small sample size was a limitation that may lower accuracy. Only the TCR beta chain was sequenced and analyzed. Persistent disease showed preferential use of TRBV28, TRBJ1-2 and TRBJ2-5, whereas newly diagnosed disease favored TRBV20-1 and TRBJ2-1.

This sample's time point label indicates: newly diagnosed GD, antithyroid drugs for less than 3 months. For both TCR sequencing and RNA sequencing, RNA was extracted from PBMCs using TRIzol. Graves' disease was diagnosed according to American Thyroid Association guidelines. Patients were recruited from an endocrinology department in Xi'an, China. Each patient gave roughly 10 milliliters of peripheral blood, collected in an EDTA anticoagulant tube. Ficoll Paque Plus density gradient separation was used to isolate PBMCs, and no further T cell sorting was done. An Agilent 2100 Bioanalyzer and agarose gel were used to assess RNA quality, and a NanoDrop 2000 was used to measure RNA concentration. Note on this clonotype: No antigen is known for it. A clone one base away is much larger, so this may be a read error.

The method behind the library was multiplex PCR. Data came from an Illumina HiSeq 4000. CDR3 regions were amplified by Arm-PCR with iRepertoire HTBI primers to construct TCR beta libraries. Before sequencing, the PCR products went through gel purification. On the authors' methods: Across samples, some 62 TRBV and 14 TRBJ segments were identified and used for gene usage analysis of CDR3 amino acid clonotypes. COPE and FqMerger were used to merge filtered high-quality paired reads into contigs. Contigs were aligned with BLAST to IMGT TRBV, TRBD and TRBJ reference genes, and CDR3 was defined per IMGT. Any clonotype with a frequency above 0.1% was classified as a highly expanded clone. Shannon entropy was used to measure repertoire diversity, and the Gini coefficient was used to measure V-J evenness. A clonotype was considered public if more than one individual shared it. The public reads were quality trimmed at Q25 with fastp and then assembled into clones with MiXCR by TCRdb, keeping productive beta chains. Each record represents a unique CDR3 protein, reported with the most common genes and DNA among its rows. TCRdb assigned the V and J calls; the authors' analysis was not used. The sample table records hundreds of thousands of distinct CDR3 sequences; 16% of these occur just once. The ten biggest clones cover more than 10% of the sample.

The CDR3 starts with the cysteine, ends with the phenylalanine, and has 14 residues. CDR3 DNA is the only sequence kept; it has 42 bases, read in frame from the first base. Via the germline V gene, CDR1 is LGHNT and CDR2 FRNRAP. At the junction V is shortened by 11 bases and J by 5 bases; bases outside the gene matches: 9. This sample also belongs to another study, concerning T cells in Graves' hyperthyroidism and ophthalmopathy. From that second study: A patient counted as having stable Graves' hyperthyroidism if no progression to ophthalmopathy occurred over 18 months of follow-up. Hyperthyroidism patients were newly diagnosed, with disease duration under 2 months, and aged 18 to 65 years. Any patient with an uncontrolled infection, another autoimmune disease, pregnancy or lactation was excluded. Diagnoses were established on the basis of clinical symptoms, serum thyroxine and TRAb, thyroid ultrasound, and orbital computed tomography. A first-round RT-PCR of the TCR CDR3 used the HTBI primer set with the Qiagen OneStep RT-PCR kit. Most expanded thyroid clonotypes (frequency above 0.001) were also detected in blood, a finding suggesting that blood repertoires may reflect thyroid immune responses. A 13 V-J signature model separated ophthalmopathy from stable hyperthyroidism, with approximately 86% sensitivity and roughly 81% specificity in cross-validation and 80%/75% in testing. During validation, the model predicted progression to ophthalmopathy a median of around 6 months ahead of onset, with roughly 65% sensitivity and under 85% specificity. To identify distinguishing TCR V-J signatures, a discovery cohort of around 100 patients was used, comprising 40 to 45 with Graves' ophthalmopathy and around 57 with stable Graves' hyperthyroidism. Whether ophthalmopathy could be predicted prospectively was tested in an independent validation cohort made up of roughly 20 hyperthyroidism patients plus 17 patients who later progressed to ophthalmopathy. The approximately 98 discovery patients were randomly divided into training and test sets at a 7:3 ratio. The study also compared thyroid tissue and blood T-cell repertoires from five or six Graves' hyperthyroidism patients. Once sampling was done, hyperthyroidism patients were given methimazole at a starting dose of 30 mg daily, whereas ophthalmopathy patients were given high-dose intravenous methylprednisolone. The libraries were constructed in a second round of multiplex PCR and then size-selected and purified. The libraries were sequenced on an Illumina HiSeq2000 using paired-end 100 bp reads. SOAPnuke was used to process the raw data, throwing out any read that contained adapters or uncalled bases, had a mean Phred below 15, or lacked an exact constant-primer or identifier match. High-quality paired reads were merged with COPE v1.2.5, and unique nucleotide sequences were defined as clonotypes. MiTCR v1.1 was used to align the clonotypes against IMGT TRBV, TRBD and TRBJ reference segments. The analysis included only V-J combinations with a frequency above 0.0001, which together covered 99% to 99.2% of the repertoires. The TCS score was defined as the ratio of F50 (clonal expansion) to E x V (chaos), calculated using BLOSUM62-based TCRdist between CDR3 peptides within each V-J. Welch's t-statistics and random forest reduced roughly 500 V-J features to roughly 13, which were used in a naive Bayes classifier (R e1071). No statistical method was used to set the sample size in advance, and investigators knew the group allocation. TCR Vbeta CDR3 sequencing of 140 or so peripheral blood samples (over 40 ophthalmopathy, over 70 hyperthyroidism and some 17 progressor patients) is reported in the paper.

Recombination linked TRBV12-5 to TRBJ2-1, and 10 junctional nucleotides match TRBD2. This TCR was sampled from a young man with Graves disease. Donor details come from another sample of the same person, matched by shared clones. The starting material was peripheral blood mononuclear cells (PBMCs), obtained at new diagnosis, from a patient treated with antithyroid drugs. Here is the DNA: TGTGCTGGCCGCCTGAGCGGGAGGGACAATGAGCAGTTCTTC. It encodes CAGRLSGRDNEQFF.